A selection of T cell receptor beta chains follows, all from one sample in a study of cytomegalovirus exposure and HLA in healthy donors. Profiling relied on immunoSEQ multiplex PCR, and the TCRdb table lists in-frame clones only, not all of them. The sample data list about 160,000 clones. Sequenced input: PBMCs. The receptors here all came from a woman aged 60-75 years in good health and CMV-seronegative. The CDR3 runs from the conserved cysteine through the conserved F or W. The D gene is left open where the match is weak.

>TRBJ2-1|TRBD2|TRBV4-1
CASSQEGLADYNEQFF
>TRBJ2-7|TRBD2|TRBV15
CATSFGGGINEQYF
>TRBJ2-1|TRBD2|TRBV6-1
CASKSPPAGVNEQFF
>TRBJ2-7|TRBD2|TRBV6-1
CASSEGGWASGRGLYEQYF
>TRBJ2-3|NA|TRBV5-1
CASSLGGSGDTQYF
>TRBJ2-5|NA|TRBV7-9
CASSFIETQYF
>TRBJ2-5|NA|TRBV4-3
CASSQVQKETQYF
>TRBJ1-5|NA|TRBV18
CASSPPNSQPQHF
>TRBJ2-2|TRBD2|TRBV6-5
CASGTRGYGTGELFF
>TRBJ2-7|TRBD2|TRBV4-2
CASSRSQAGGPNEQYF
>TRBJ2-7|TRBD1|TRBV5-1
CASSLAPGQGVYEQYF
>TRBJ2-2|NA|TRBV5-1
CASSPGGTAYITGELFF
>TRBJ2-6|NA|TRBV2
CASSATQGASGANVLTF
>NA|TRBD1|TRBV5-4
CASSSGQGGPYEQYF
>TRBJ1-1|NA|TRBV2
CASSERGLGAFF
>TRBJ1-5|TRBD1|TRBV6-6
CASSADRGNQPQHF
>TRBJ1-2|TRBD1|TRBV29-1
CSVEIPGQGLNYGYTF
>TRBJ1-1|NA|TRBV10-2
CASSERRGENTEAFF
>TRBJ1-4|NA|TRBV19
CASSPSGEKLFF
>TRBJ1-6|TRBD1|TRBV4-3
CASSLRQGAYNSPLHF
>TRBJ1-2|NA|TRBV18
CASSPLGQTNYGYTF
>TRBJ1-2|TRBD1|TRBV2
CASSAAGQGARGYTF
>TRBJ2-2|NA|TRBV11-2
CASSFWPTGELFF
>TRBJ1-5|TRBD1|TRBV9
CASSRTGSNQPQHF
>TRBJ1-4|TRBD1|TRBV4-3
CASSQDGTGHEKLFF
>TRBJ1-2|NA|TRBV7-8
CASSLGRNYGYTF
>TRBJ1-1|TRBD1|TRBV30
CAWSAGHPRGMNTEAFF
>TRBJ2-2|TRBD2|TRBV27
CASSPTGGPLNTGELFF
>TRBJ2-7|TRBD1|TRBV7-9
CASSGTGGIGQYF
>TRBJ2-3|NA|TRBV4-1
CASSQGRGYDTQYF
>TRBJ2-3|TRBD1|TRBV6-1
CASSELWGQGSDTQYF
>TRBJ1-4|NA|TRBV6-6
CASSSRQGNEKLFF